This T cell receptor (beta chain) stems from a study of T cells after yellow fever vaccination. TCRdb processed the 5' RACE reads anew with MiXCR; each CDR3 protein has one entry. The table records around 400,000 distinct CDR3 sequences, more than 9% of them present only once. V was shortened by 6 bases and J by 4 bases, with 12 bases between the two germline ends. Germline CDR1 reads LGHDT; CDR2 reads YNNKEL (reference sequence). The CDR3 is made up of 14 amino acids. This clonotype has more than one count but fewer than ten. This sequence originates from a man aged 18 to 29 who received the YFV17D yellow fever vaccine. V gene TRBV3-1 combines with J gene TRBJ2-2, with a tentative D call TRBD2 (6 bases). Source: PBMCs, taken on the day of the first yellow fever vaccination. DNA of the CDR3: TGTGCCAGCAGTCGCGGGACGGCCACCGGGGAGCTGTTTTTT. This codes for CASSRGTATGELFF.